The clone carrying this TCR beta chain has more than one count but fewer than ten. The V and J ends lost 4 bases and 2 bases, in that order; junction bases with no gene match: 7. This CDR3 is 15 amino acids long. CDR1 SGHRS and CDR2 YFSETQ come from the germline V gene. This specimen belongs to a study of T-cell memory formation after mild COVID-19. TCRdb re-called the 5' RACE reads through MiXCR, storing one row per CDR3 protein. The table records more than 450,000 distinct CDR3 sequences, roughly 18% of them present only once. The specimen was PBMCs or a T cell subset sorted from them (not recorded which). The V and J genes are TRBV5-1 and TRBJ2-7; 9 positions match TRBD2. The TCR sequence derives from an adult woman who had mild COVID-19 (a few samples of this study predate the infection). Cell type and time point are not known. CDR3 amino acids: CASSLTSGPPYEQYF. The CDR3 region has the DNA TGCGCCAGCAGCCTGACTAGCGGTCCCCCCTACGAGCAGTACTTC.